This T cell receptor (beta chain) was documented in a study of blood T cell repertoires in COVID-19. Study details: Collection of acute and convalescent COVID-19 samples took place in the United States, Italy and Spain. The cDNA or gDNA used as material had been derived from T cells, B-cell-depleted T cells, or PBMCs.

The germline V gene encodes CDR1 SGDLS and CDR2 YYNGEE. This CDR3 is 17 amino acids long. V was shortened by 4 bases and J by 4 bases, with 20 bases between the two germline ends. Original analysis: Cell counts per sample came from amplifying reference gene primers. Assay used: immunoSEQ multiplex PCR; TCRdb lists only in-frame clones, some missing. The V and J calls and clone size are taken from that table; D and trimming were inferred from the DNA. The sample consists of about 140,000 clones, over 70% of them appearing once. This receptor was obtained from a man between 65 and 85 years old who had recovered from COVID-19. The V call is TRBV9, the J call TRBJ1-4; D is perhaps TRBD1 (6 bases). Sequenced sample: peripheral blood. The CDR3 loop is CASSPDHRVGVNEKLFF. DNA for the CDR3: TGTGCCAGCAGCCCCGACCACAGGGTAGGGGTTAATGAAAAACTGTTTTTT.